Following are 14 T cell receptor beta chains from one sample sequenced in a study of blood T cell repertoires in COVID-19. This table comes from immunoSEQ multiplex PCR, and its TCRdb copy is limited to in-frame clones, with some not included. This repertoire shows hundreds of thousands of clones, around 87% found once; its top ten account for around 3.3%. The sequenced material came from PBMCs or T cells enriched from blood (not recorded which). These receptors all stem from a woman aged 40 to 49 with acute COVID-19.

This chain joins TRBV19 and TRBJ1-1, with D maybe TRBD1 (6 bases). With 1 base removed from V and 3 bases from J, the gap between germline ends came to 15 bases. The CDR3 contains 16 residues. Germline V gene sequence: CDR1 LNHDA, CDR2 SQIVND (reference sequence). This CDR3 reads CASSIVAKGGDTEAFF. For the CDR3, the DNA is TGTGCCAGTAGTATAGTAGCCAAGGGGGGGGACACTGAAGCTTTCTTT.

The CDR3 DNA sequence: TGTGCCAGCAGCCAAGATCCCAGGGGTGGAGAGACCCAGTACTTC. Translating gives CASSQDPRGGETQYF. The genes are TRBV4-2 and TRBJ2-5; a weak D match, TRBD1 (6 bases). The CDR3 is 15 residues long. Germline CDR1 LGHNA, CDR2 YNFKEQ. V lost 0 bases, J lost 4 bases, and 12 bases lay in between.

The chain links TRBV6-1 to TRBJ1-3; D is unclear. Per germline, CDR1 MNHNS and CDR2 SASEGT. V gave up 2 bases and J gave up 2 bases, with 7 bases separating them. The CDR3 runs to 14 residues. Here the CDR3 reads CASSESGAGNTIYF. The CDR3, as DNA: TGTGCCAGCAGTGAATCTGGAGCTGGAAACACCATATATTTT.

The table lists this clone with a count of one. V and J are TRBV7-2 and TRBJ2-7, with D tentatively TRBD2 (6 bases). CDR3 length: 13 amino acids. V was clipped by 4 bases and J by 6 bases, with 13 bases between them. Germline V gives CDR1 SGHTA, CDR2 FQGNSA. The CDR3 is CASSSAGRGEQYF. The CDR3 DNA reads TGTGCCAGCAGCTCGGCGGGGAGAGGCGAGCAGTACTTC.

The CDR3 sequence: CASSIQGANTEAFF. CDR3 nucleotide sequence: TGTGCCAGTAGTATCCAGGGGGCCAACACTGAAGCTTTCTTT. This sequence joins TRBV19 and TRBJ1-1; 8 positions agree with TRBD1. Per germline, CDR1 LNHDA and CDR2 SQIVND (reference sequence). This CDR3 is built from 14 residues. Trimming took 3 bases from V and 2 from J; bases not matched to a gene: 2.

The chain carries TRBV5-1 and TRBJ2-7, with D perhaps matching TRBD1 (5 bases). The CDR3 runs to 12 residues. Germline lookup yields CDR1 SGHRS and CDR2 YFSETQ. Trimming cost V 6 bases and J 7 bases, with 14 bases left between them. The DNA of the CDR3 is TGCGCCAGCACCGCCCAGGGTGATGAGCAGTACTTC. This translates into CASTAQGDEQYF. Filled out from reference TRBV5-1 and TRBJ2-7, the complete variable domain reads KAGVTQTPRYLIKTRGQQVTLSCSPISGHRSVSWYQQTPGQGLQFLFEYFSETQRNKGNFPGRFSGRQFSNSRSEMNVSTLELGDSALYLCASTAQGDEQYFGPGTRLTVT.

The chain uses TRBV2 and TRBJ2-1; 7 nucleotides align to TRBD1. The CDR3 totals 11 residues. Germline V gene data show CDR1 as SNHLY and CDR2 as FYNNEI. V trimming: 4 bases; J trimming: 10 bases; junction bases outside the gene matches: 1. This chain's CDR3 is CASSADREQFF. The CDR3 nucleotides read TGTGCCAGCAGTGCGGACAGGGAGCAGTTCTTC.

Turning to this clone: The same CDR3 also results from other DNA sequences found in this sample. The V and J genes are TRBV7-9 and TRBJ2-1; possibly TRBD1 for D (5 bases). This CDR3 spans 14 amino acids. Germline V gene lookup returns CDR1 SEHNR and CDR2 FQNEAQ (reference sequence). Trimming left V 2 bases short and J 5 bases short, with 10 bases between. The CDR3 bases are TGTGCCAGCAGCTTAAGCACAGGAGACAATGAGCAGTTCTTC. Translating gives CASSLSTGDNEQFF. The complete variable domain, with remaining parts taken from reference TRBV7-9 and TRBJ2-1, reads DTGVSQNPRHKITKRGQNVTFRCDPISEHNRLYWYRQTLGQGPEFLTYFQNEAQLEKSRLLSDRFSAERPKGSFSTLEIQRTEQGDSAMYLCASSLSTGDNEQFFGPGTRLTVL.

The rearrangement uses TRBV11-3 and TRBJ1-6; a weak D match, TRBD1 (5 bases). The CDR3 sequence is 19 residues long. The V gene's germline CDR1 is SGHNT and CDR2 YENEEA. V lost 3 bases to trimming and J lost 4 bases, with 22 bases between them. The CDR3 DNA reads TGTGCCAGCAGCTTGCCCCGGCCGGGGGTTGGGGATTATAATTCACCCCTCCACTTT. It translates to CASSLPRPGVGDYNSPLHF.

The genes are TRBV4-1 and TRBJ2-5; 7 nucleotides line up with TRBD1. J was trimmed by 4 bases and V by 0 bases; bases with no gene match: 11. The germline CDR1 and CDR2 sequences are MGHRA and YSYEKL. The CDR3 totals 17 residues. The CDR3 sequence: CASSQDKKTGYRETQYF. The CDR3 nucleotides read TGCGCCAGCAGCCAAGACAAAAAGACAGGGTACCGAGAGACCCAGTACTTC.

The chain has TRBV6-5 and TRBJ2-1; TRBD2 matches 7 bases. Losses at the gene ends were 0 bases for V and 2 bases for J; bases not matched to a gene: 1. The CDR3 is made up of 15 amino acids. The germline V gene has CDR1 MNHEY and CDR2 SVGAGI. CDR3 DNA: TGTGCCAGCAGTTACTCGGGGGGGACCTACAATGAGCAGTTCTTC. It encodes CASSYSGGTYNEQFF.

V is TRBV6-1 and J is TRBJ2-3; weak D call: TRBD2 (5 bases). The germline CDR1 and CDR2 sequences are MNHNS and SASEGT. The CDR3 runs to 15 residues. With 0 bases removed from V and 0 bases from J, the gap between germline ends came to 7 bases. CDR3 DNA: TGTGCCAGCAGTGAAGCGGGAGTTAGCACAGATACGCAGTATTTT. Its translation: CASSEAGVSTDTQYF.

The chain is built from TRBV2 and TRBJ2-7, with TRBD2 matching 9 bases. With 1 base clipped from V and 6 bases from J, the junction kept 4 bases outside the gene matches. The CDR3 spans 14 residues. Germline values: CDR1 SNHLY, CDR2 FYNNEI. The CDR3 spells CASSEVAGGPEQYF. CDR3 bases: TGTGCCAGCAGTGAAGTGGCGGGAGGGCCCGAGCAGTACTTC.

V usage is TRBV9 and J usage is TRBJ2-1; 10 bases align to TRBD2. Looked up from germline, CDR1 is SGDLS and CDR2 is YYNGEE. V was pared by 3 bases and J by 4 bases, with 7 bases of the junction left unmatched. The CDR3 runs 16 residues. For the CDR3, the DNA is TGTGCCAGCAGCGCACCCGGGACTAGCGCATACAATGAGCAGTTCTTC. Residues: CASSAPGTSAYNEQFF.